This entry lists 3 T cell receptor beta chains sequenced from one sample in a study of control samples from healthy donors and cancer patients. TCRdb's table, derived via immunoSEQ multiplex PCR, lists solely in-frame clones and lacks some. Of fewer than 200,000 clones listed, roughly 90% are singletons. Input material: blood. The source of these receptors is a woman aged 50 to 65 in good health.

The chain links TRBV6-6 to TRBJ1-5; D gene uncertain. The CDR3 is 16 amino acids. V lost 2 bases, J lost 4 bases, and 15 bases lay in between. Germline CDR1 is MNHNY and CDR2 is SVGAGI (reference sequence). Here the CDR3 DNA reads TGTGCCAGCAGTTACGAAGGCAGTCGCATGAATCAGCCCCAGCATTTT. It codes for CASSYEGSRMNQPQHF.

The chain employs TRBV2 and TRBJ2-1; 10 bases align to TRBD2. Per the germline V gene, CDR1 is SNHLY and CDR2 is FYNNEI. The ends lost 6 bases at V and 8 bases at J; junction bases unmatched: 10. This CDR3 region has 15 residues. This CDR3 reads CASSSASGGVDEQFF. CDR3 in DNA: TGTGCCAGCAGCTCCGCTAGCGGGGGAGTCGATGAGCAGTTCTTC.

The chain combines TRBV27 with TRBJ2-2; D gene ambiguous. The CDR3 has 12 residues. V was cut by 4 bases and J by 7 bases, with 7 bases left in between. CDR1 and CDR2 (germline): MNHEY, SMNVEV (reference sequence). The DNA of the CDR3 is TGTGCCAGCAGTTCTAACCACGGGGAGCTGTTTTTT. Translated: CASSSNHGELFF.